Below, one T cell receptor (beta chain) is given with its context. The antigen is undetermined. The authors ran a second PCR of 7 to 11 cycles using a sample-barcoded 5' primer and a J-beta primer mix. TCRdb re-analysed the 5' RACE reads in MiXCR, keeping a single row per CDR3 protein. Of about 1.5 million distinct CDR3 sequences listed, approximately 43% are singletons. The CDR3 contains 15 residues. The germline V gene encodes CDR1 MDHEN and CDR2 SYDVKM. With V trimmed by 8 bases and J by 1 base, 11 bases remained unmatched. These data originate in a study of blood T cells in healthy people across ages. Across the study: Template-switching capture recovered about one barcoded beta molecule per two T cells. Study-wide results and caveats: When set beside aged donors, long-lived donors presented more naive CD4+ cells and higher diversity. Diversity was estimated from one million T cells, and these estimates were considered underestimates.

This chain links TRBV28 with TRBJ2-7; 7 bases match TRBD2. The source is a woman younger than 30 in good health. What was sequenced was blood. CDR3 nucleotides: TGTGCCAGCTACTCCAGCGGGAAAGAATCCTACGAGCAGTACTTC. It is translated as CASYSSGKESYEQYF.